What follows are 27 T cell receptor beta chains derived from one specimen sequenced in a study of OX40 agonist ivuxolimab in advanced cancers. Measured with immunoSEQ multiplex PCR; TCRdb has only the in-frame clones, and not every one. The table shows tens of thousands of clones, with around 88% occurring only once. This specimen consisted of CD4+ or CD8+ T cells sorted from blood, obtained in a trial of the OX40 agonist ivuxolimab. The receptors come from an adult with an advanced solid tumor such as melanoma, head and neck, liver or kidney cancer.

The rearrangement links TRBV18 to TRBJ2-1; no firm D call. With 6 bases removed from V and 5 bases from J, the gap between germline ends came to 14 bases. The CDR3 contains 14 residues. Germline V gene data show CDR1 as KGHSH and CDR2 as LQKENI. The CDR3 spells CASSHQVQNNEQFF. CDR3 in DNA: TGTGCCAGCTCCCACCAGGTACAGAACAATGAGCAGTTCTTC.

The chain joins TRBV5-1 to TRBJ2-7, with 10 bases identical to TRBD1. Trimming removed 2 bases from V and 6 bases from J; junction bases left unmatched: 5. From germline, CDR1 is SGHRS and CDR2 YFSETQ. This CDR3 has 14 residues. Written as DNA, the CDR3 is TGCGCCAGCAGCTTCGACAGGGGGCCCGGCGAGCAGTACTTC. This gives the protein CASSFDRGPGEQYF.

The J gene is TRBJ2-5, the V gene TRBV5-4, with 7 bases matching TRBD1. The J call is in doubt because the DNA end fits TRBJ2-7 better. The CDR3 is 14 residues long. Germline CDR1 and CDR2: SGHNT and YYREEE (reference sequence). Here the CDR3 reads CASSADRRSYEQYF. The CDR3 DNA follows: TGTGCCAGCAGCGCGGACAGGCGTTCCTACGAGCAGTACTTC.

V is TRBV6-5 and J is TRBJ2-2; perhaps TRBD1 as D (5 bases). Trimming shortened V by 6 bases and J by 5 bases, and 10 bases separated the two germline ends. Germline loops: CDR1 MNHEY, CDR2 SVGAGI. The CDR3 runs to 13 residues. The CDR3 region is CASSLQGTGELFF. The CDR3 DNA sequence: TGTGCCAGCAGCCTCCAGGGAACCGGGGAGCTGTTTTTT.

This sequence joins TRBV28 and TRBJ1-5, with D maybe TRBD1 (5 bases). There are 14 residues in the CDR3. Germline-derived CDR1 and CDR2 are MDHEN and SYDVKM. V was shortened by 2 bases and J by 0 bases, with 5 bases between the two germline ends. CDR3 sequence: CASSLDSSNQPQHF. CDR3 bases: TGTGCCAGCAGTTTAGACAGTAGCAATCAGCCCCAGCATTTT.

CDR3 region: CASSLPDRGPSPGANVLTF. CDR3 nucleotides: TGTGCCAGCAGCTTGCCGGACAGGGGCCCGTCCCCCGGGGCCAACGTCCTGACTTTC. This chain links TRBV7-3 with TRBJ2-6; 9 nucleotides line up with TRBD1. Per the germline V gene, CDR1 is SGHTA and CDR2 is FQGTGA. V was clipped by 3 bases and J by 4 bases; unmatched bases: 13. The CDR3 is made up of 19 amino acids.

V gene TRBV19 combines with J gene TRBJ1-5; TRBD1 aligns across 10 bases. J was trimmed by 2 bases and V by 10 bases; bases with no gene match: 5. The CDR3 consists of 14 residues. CDR1 is LNHDA and CDR2 is SQIVND in the germline V gene (reference sequence). The CDR3 DNA reads TGTGCCACCGACAGGGGGCTCGGCAATCAGCCCCAGCATTTT. Amino acid sequence: CATDRGLGNQPQHF. Variable domain in full (rest from reference TRBV19 and TRBJ1-5): DGGITQSPKYLFRKEGQNVTLSCEQNLNHDAMYWYRQDPGQGLRLIYYSQIVNDFQKGDIAEGYSVSREKKESFPLTVTSAQKNPTAFYLCATDRGLGNQPQHFGDGTRLSIL.

This chain uses TRBV19 with TRBJ2-5; maybe TRBD1 (5 bases). The CDR3 spans 13 residues. CDR1 LNHDA and CDR2 SQIVND come from the germline V gene (reference sequence). The V end was cut by 3 bases, the J end by 5 bases, with 10 bases between. The CDR3 sequence is CASSIGHGETQYF. DNA for the CDR3: TGTGCCAGTAGTATTGGACATGGGGAGACCCAGTACTTC.

This chain joins TRBV6-4 and TRBJ2-1, with 8 bases aligning to TRBD2. With V trimmed by 10 bases and J by 8 bases, 22 bases remained unmatched. Looked up from germline, CDR1 is MRHNA and CDR2 is SNTAGT. The CDR3 has 17 amino acids. Written as DNA, the CDR3 is TGTGCCACCAACACCTGGCGGGAGGTCAGCAAGCGGGATGAGCAGTTCTTC. This encodes CATNTWREVSKRDEQFF.

V and J are TRBV28 and TRBJ1-4; 8 bases match TRBD1. The CDR3 extends over 12 amino acids. Per the germline V gene, CDR1 is MDHEN and CDR2 is SYDVKM. CDR3 protein: CGTQGGSEKLFF. The DNA of the CDR3 is TGTGGGACACAGGGGGGGAGTGAAAAACTGTTTTTT.

The chain has TRBV1 and TRBJ2-4; the table's TRBD1 call for D was not verified on the DNA. TRBV1 represents a pseudogene. The CDR3 runs to 13 residues. CDR3 sequence (DNA): TGCACCAGCAGAGTCGGGACAGGCGGCATTCAGTACTTC. Protein: CTSRVGTGGIQYF.

V is TRBV11-2 and J is TRBJ2-5; 10 nucleotides agree with TRBD1. This CDR3 spans 18 amino acids. V lost 3 bases to trimming and J lost 5 bases; unmatched junction nucleotides: 15. Germline V gives CDR1 SGHAT, CDR2 FQNNGV. The CDR3 nucleotides are TGTGCCAGCAGCTTTTTGCGTTCGGGACAGGGGAGGATGGAGACCCAGTACTTC. It translates to CASSFLRSGQGRMETQYF.

The chain recombines TRBV18 with TRBJ1-5; weak D call: TRBD1 (5 bases). The CDR3 loop spans 14 amino acids. V was shortened by 6 bases and J by 6 bases, with 15 bases between the two germline ends. Germline CDR1 is KGHSH and CDR2 is LQKENI. CDR3 sequence reads: CASSQWGVGQPQHF. The CDR3 bases are TGTGCCAGCTCTCAATGGGGGGTTGGTCAGCCCCAGCATTTT.

The chain is built from TRBV6-5 and TRBJ2-7; D remains ambiguous. Germline V gene lookup returns CDR1 MNHEY and CDR2 SVGAGI. CDR3 length: 16 residues. With 2 bases removed from V and 1 base from J, the gap between germline ends came to 15 bases. The CDR3 DNA follows: TGTGCCAGCAGTTACGCCCCCCGACTGAGATCCTACGAGCAGTACTTC. Translated, it gives CASSYAPRLRSYEQYF.

The chain's CDR3 is CATTDRADNEQFF. CDR3 bases: TGTGCCACCACGGACAGGGCAGACAATGAGCAGTTCTTC. V and J are TRBV7-8 and TRBJ2-1; 8 nucleotides agree with TRBD1. There are 13 residues in the CDR3. With V trimmed by 10 bases and J by 5 bases, 7 bases remained unmatched. CDR1 and CDR2 from the germline V gene are SGHVS and FQNEAQ.

The chain uses TRBV4-1 and TRBJ2-6, with D unclear. V gave up 2 bases and J gave up 1 base, with 12 bases separating them. Germline V lookup: CDR1 MGHRA, CDR2 YSYEKL. The CDR3 length is 17 residues. Here the CDR3 DNA reads TGCGCCAGCAGCCAAACCGAATCTGGGTCTGGGGCCAACGTCCTGACTTTC. Translation gives CASSQTESGSGANVLTF.

The V and J genes are TRBV6-5 and TRBJ1-2; D remains unclear. This CDR3 has 12 residues. V was pared by 0 bases and J by 7 bases, with 6 bases between. Germline V gene data show CDR1 as MNHEY and CDR2 as SVGAGI. CDR3 amino acids: CASSYSGFGYTF. CDR3 nucleotide sequence: TGTGCCAGCAGTTACTCGGGATTTGGCTACACCTTC.

A few counts support this clone. This chain links TRBV5-4 with TRBJ2-1; the match to TRBD2 covers 8 bases. The CDR3 is 13 amino acids. With 2 bases clipped from V and 6 bases from J, the junction kept 1 base outside the gene matches. Germline lookup yields CDR1 SGHNT and CDR2 YYREEE (reference sequence). The CDR3 reads CASSLTSGNEQFF. The CDR3 nucleotides read TGTGCCAGCAGCTTAACTAGCGGCAATGAGCAGTTCTTC.

The chain has TRBV6-4 and TRBJ2-7; D is ambiguous. CDR1 and CDR2 (germline): MRHNA, SNTAGT. Trimming left V 0 bases short and J 5 bases short, with 11 bases between. This CDR3 contains 14 residues. For the CDR3, the DNA is TGTGCCAGCAGTGACTCATCGGACGGTCACGAGCAGTACTTC. Residues: CASSDSSDGHEQYF.

V and J are TRBV6-1 and TRBJ2-5; D unresolved. CDR1 and CDR2 (germline): MNHNS, SASEGT. The CDR3 covers 15 residues. The germline V and J ends were trimmed by 5 bases and 5 bases, with 18 bases remaining between them. CDR3 coding DNA: TGTGCCAGCAGTCAGCCAGGCCCTCTTTGGGAGACCCAGTACTTC. Protein product: CASSQPGPLWETQYF.

This clone was counted a single time. V and J are TRBV9 and TRBJ2-7; D gene ambiguous. V gave up 0 bases and J gave up 6 bases, with 7 bases separating them. Germline V gene sequence: CDR1 SGDLS, CDR2 YYNGEE. The CDR3 covers 12 residues. The CDR3 loop reads CASSVGVGEQYF. CDR3 coding DNA: TGTGCCAGCAGCGTAGGCGTGGGCGAGCAGTACTTC.

The CDR3 bases are TGTGCCAGCTCACCAACGGACCGCAATCAGCCCCAGCATTTT. Its translation: CASSPTDRNQPQHF. V usage is TRBV18 and J usage is TRBJ1-5; no firm D call. Deletions cut 2 bases from V and 2 bases from J, with 7 bases between. CDR3 length equals 14 residues. CDR1 is KGHSH and CDR2 is LQKENI in the germline V gene.

V is TRBV9 and J is TRBJ2-1, with TRBD2 matching 7 bases. The germline V gene has CDR1 SGDLS and CDR2 YYNGEE. V lost 8 bases and J lost 8; bases outside the gene matches: 7. The CDR3 length is 12 residues. The CDR3 here is CASGREWDEQFF. The CDR3 region has the DNA TGTGCCAGTGGGCGGGAGTGGGATGAGCAGTTCTTC.

V usage is TRBV10-2 and J usage is TRBJ2-3; D possibly corresponds to TRBD2 (5 bases). The CDR3 has 13 residues. Trimming shortened V by 3 bases and J by 2 bases, and 6 bases separated the two germline ends. Germline CDR1 reads WSHSY; CDR2 reads SAAADI. CDR3 sequence reads: CASSDDYTDTQYF. CDR3 DNA: TGCGCCAGCAGTGACGACTACACAGATACGCAGTATTTT.

This rearrangement joins TRBV6-6 to TRBJ2-7; 8 bases align to TRBD2. V shed 4 bases, J shed 3 bases, and the junction held 5 bases outside the gene matches. The V gene's germline CDR1 is MNHNY and CDR2 SVGAGI (reference sequence). The CDR3 length is 14 residues. The CDR3, as DNA: TGTGCCAGCAGTTTTGCAGCGGGAGACTACGAGCAGTACTTC. It encodes CASSFAAGDYEQYF.

This sequence joins TRBV5-1 and TRBJ2-3; 8 bases map to TRBD1. Per the germline V gene, CDR1 is SGHRS and CDR2 is YFSETQ. After removal of 7 bases from V and 4 bases from J, the junction contained 8 bases not matched to a gene. CDR3 length: 14 residues. CDR3 DNA: TGCGCCAGCTCTGGGCAGGGGGCGGCAGATACGCAGTATTTT. Amino acids: CASSGQGAADTQYF.

CDR3 coding DNA: TGTGCCAGTGCCTCGGTGGGGACCGACCGGGAGACCCAGTACTTC. Protein product: CASASVGTDRETQYF. The chain uses TRBV6-6 and TRBJ2-5; D may correspond to TRBD1 or TRBD2 (5 bases each). The CDR3 extends over 15 amino acids. Germline V CDR1 and CDR2: MNHNY, SVGAGI (reference sequence). Trimming pared 9 bases from V and 5 bases from J, leaving 22 bases between.